The rows below give T cell receptor beta chains drawn from one sample of a study of shared clonotypes between healthy human individuals. The repertoire was sequenced with immunoSEQ multiplex PCR; TCRdb's copy has only in-frame clones and lacks some. The table shows about 1.5 million clones, with 98% occurring only once. Sequences were obtained from naive CD4+ T cells sorted from blood. The source is a man aged 25 to 40 in good health. CDR3s include the opening cysteine and the closing phenylalanine or tryptophan. Each record gives: V gene, J gene, CDR3 length, clone size, D gene, CDR3 DNA, CDR3 protein. The D gene is left open where the match is weak. Only some rows state a clone size, as once, few, many or a class for expanded clones.

v_call: TRBV6-5
j_call: TRBJ1-1
cdr3_length: 15
clone_size: once
d_call: TRBD1
cdr3_nt: TGTGCCAGCAGTTACAGCCGACAGGGGAAGACTGAAGCTTTCTTT
cdr3_aa: CASSYSRQGKTEAFF

v_call: TRBV4-1
j_call: TRBJ2-7
cdr3_length: 13
clone_size: .
d_call: .
cdr3_nt: TGCGCCAGCAGCCAGGCAGGGGTGGACGAGCAGTACTTC
cdr3_aa: CASSQAGVDEQYF

v_call: TRBV28
j_call: TRBJ1-2
cdr3_length: 14
clone_size: .
d_call: TRBD1
cdr3_nt: TGTGCCAGCAGATTAACTGGGACAGGCCATGGCTACACCTTC
cdr3_aa: CASRLTGTGHGYTF

v_call: TRBV5-6
j_call: TRBJ2-1
cdr3_length: 16
clone_size: .
d_call: .
cdr3_nt: TGTGCCAGCAGCTTTGGGCTAGGGAGCTCCTACAATGAGCAGTTCTTC
cdr3_aa: CASSFGLGSSYNEQFF

v_call: TRBV18
j_call: TRBJ2-7
cdr3_length: 13
clone_size: .
d_call: TRBD1
cdr3_nt: TGTGCCAGCTCCCGGGACAGATCCTACGAGCAGTACTTC
cdr3_aa: CASSRDRSYEQYF

v_call: TRBV28
j_call: TRBJ2-7
cdr3_length: 13
clone_size: .
d_call: TRBD1
cdr3_nt: TGTGCCAGCAGTCCCGGGGACAGCTACGAGCAGTACTTC
cdr3_aa: CASSPGDSYEQYF

v_call: TRBV11-3
j_call: TRBJ1-1
cdr3_length: 15
clone_size: .
d_call: .
cdr3_nt: TGTGCCAGCAGCTCGGGGCCTGGGGTGAACACTGAAGCTTTCTTT
cdr3_aa: CASSSGPGVNTEAFF

v_call: TRBV2
j_call: TRBJ2-7
cdr3_length: 14
clone_size: .
d_call: TRBD1
cdr3_nt: TGTGCCAGCGGAAGCAGGACAGGGCACAGCGAGCAGTACTTC
cdr3_aa: CASGSRTGHSEQYF

v_call: TRBV29-1
j_call: TRBJ2-1
cdr3_length: 16
clone_size: .
d_call: TRBD2
cdr3_nt: TGCAGCGTTACCGGGACTAGCGGGAGGTCCTACAATGAGCAGTTCTTC
cdr3_aa: CSVTGTSGRSYNEQFF

v_call: TRBV28
j_call: TRBJ2-7
cdr3_length: 11
clone_size: .
d_call: TRBD1
cdr3_nt: TGTGCCAGCAACGACAGGGGTGAGCAGTACTTC
cdr3_aa: CASNDRGEQYF

v_call: TRBV5-4
j_call: TRBJ2-7
cdr3_length: 13
clone_size: .
d_call: .
cdr3_nt: TGTGCCAGCAGCTTGGACAGCAAATACGAGCAGTACTTC
cdr3_aa: CASSLDSKYEQYF

v_call: TRBV29-1
j_call: TRBJ1-1
cdr3_length: 14
clone_size: .
d_call: .
cdr3_nt: TGCAGCGTCCATTCCCACCTGCCGAACACTGAAGCTTTCTTT
cdr3_aa: CSVHSHLPNTEAFF

v_call: TRBV5-1
j_call: TRBJ2-2
cdr3_length: 14
clone_size: .
d_call: .
cdr3_nt: TGCGCCAGCAGCGCCTCGACAGGTACCGGGGAGCTGTTTTTT
cdr3_aa: CASSASTGTGELFF

v_call: TRBV7-7
j_call: TRBJ2-5
cdr3_length: 14
clone_size: .
d_call: .
cdr3_nt: TGTGCCAGCAGCCAAGTCAGCCTTCTGGATACCCAGTACTTC
cdr3_aa: CASSQVSLLDTQYF

v_call: TRBV27
j_call: TRBJ2-7
cdr3_length: 16
clone_size: .
d_call: TRBD2
cdr3_nt: TGTGCCAGCAGTTTGCGCCTAGCGGGAGGTGTTGACGAGCAGTACTTC
cdr3_aa: CASSLRLAGGVDEQYF

v_call: TRBV5-8
j_call: TRBJ1-1
cdr3_length: 12
clone_size: once
d_call: .
cdr3_nt: TGTGCCAGCAGCCCCGGGAGCACTGAAGCTTTCTTT
cdr3_aa: CASSPGSTEAFF

v_call: TRBV30
j_call: TRBJ2-7
cdr3_length: 13
clone_size: .
d_call: .
cdr3_nt: TGTGCCTGGAGTGAGAGCAGGGCCTACGAGCAGTACTTC
cdr3_aa: CAWSESRAYEQYF

v_call: TRBV5-1
j_call: TRBJ2-1
cdr3_length: 15
clone_size: .
d_call: .
cdr3_nt: TGCGCCAGCAGCTCCAGCACGAGCTCCTACAATGAGCAGTTCTTC
cdr3_aa: CASSSSTSSYNEQFF

v_call: TRBV5-8
j_call: TRBJ1-2
cdr3_length: 15
clone_size: .
d_call: TRBD1
cdr3_nt: TGTGCCAGCAGCTCGGACAGGGTTTTTAACTATGGCTACACCTTC
cdr3_aa: CASSSDRVFNYGYTF

v_call: TRBV23-1
j_call: TRBJ2-5
cdr3_length: 14
clone_size: once
d_call: .
cdr3_nt: TGCGCCAGCAGTCAGTCGGAGATACAAGAGACCCAGTACTTC
cdr3_aa: CASSQSEIQETQYF

v_call: TRBV9
j_call: TRBJ2-5
cdr3_length: 15
clone_size: .
d_call: TRBD2
cdr3_nt: TGTGCCAGCAGCGTACTAGCGGGATGGGGGGAGACCCAGTACTTC
cdr3_aa: CASSVLAGWGETQYF

v_call: TRBV5-1
j_call: TRBJ1-2
cdr3_length: 17
clone_size: .
d_call: TRBD1
cdr3_nt: TGCGCCAGCAGCTTGCATGTCGGGGACAGGTCTTTCTATGGCTACACCTTC
cdr3_aa: CASSLHVGDRSFYGYTF

v_call: TRBV5-1
j_call: TRBJ2-3
cdr3_length: 13
clone_size: .
d_call: TRBD1
cdr3_nt: TGCGCCAGCAGTAGGACAGGGGCAGATACGCAGTATTTT
cdr3_aa: CASSRTGADTQYF

v_call: TRBV6-5
j_call: TRBJ2-1
cdr3_length: 14
clone_size: once
d_call: TRBD1
cdr3_nt: TGTGCCAGCAGTTACGACAGGGTAAGGAATGAGCAGTTCTTC
cdr3_aa: CASSYDRVRNEQFF

v_call: TRBV28
j_call: TRBJ2-5
cdr3_length: 13
clone_size: .
d_call: .
cdr3_nt: TGTGCCAGCAGCCCGGGAGATCAAGAGACCCAGTACTTC
cdr3_aa: CASSPGDQETQYF

v_call: TRBV7-9
j_call: TRBJ2-7
cdr3_length: 11
clone_size: .
d_call: .
cdr3_nt: TGTGCCACGGCGGGCACCTACGAGCAGTACTTC
cdr3_aa: CATAGTYEQYF

v_call: TRBV10-3
j_call: TRBJ2-5
cdr3_length: 16
clone_size: .
d_call: TRBD1
cdr3_nt: TGTGCCATCAGTGAGTCGAGGACAGGGGCTCAAGAGACCCAGTACTTC
cdr3_aa: CAISESRTGAQETQYF

v_call: TRBV28
j_call: TRBJ1-1
cdr3_length: 18
clone_size: .
d_call: TRBD1
cdr3_nt: TGTGCCAGCAGTTTATTCCCCGCCGGGACAGGGTTTGTCACTGAAGCTTTCTTT
cdr3_aa: CASSLFPAGTGFVTEAFF

v_call: TRBV7-2
j_call: TRBJ1-1
cdr3_length: 14
clone_size: .
d_call: .
cdr3_nt: TGTGCCAGCAGCTTATTGCGCCGAAACACTGAAGCTTTCTTT
cdr3_aa: CASSLLRRNTEAFF

v_call: TRBV13
j_call: TRBJ2-5
cdr3_length: 13
clone_size: once
d_call: .
cdr3_nt: TGTGCCAGCAGCTTATCGGGGGAAGAGACCCAGTACTTC
cdr3_aa: CASSLSGEETQYF

v_call: TRBV9
j_call: TRBJ2-3
cdr3_length: 15
clone_size: .
d_call: .
cdr3_nt: TGTGCCAGCAGCGTAGTTCAGGGATCACTTGATACGCAGTATTTT
cdr3_aa: CASSVVQGSLDTQYF

v_call: TRBV11-3
j_call: TRBJ2-1
cdr3_length: 13
clone_size: .
d_call: .
cdr3_nt: TGTGCCAGCAGCTTACAGGAGTACAATGAGCAGTTCTTC
cdr3_aa: CASSLQEYNEQFF

v_call: TRBV7-9
j_call: TRBJ1-1
cdr3_length: 16
clone_size: .
d_call: TRBD1
cdr3_nt: TGTGCCAGCAGCTTAAGCTTTGGGACAGGGGGCACTGAAGCTTTCTTT
cdr3_aa: CASSLSFGTGGTEAFF

v_call: TRBV11-2
j_call: TRBJ2-7
cdr3_length: 15
clone_size: once
d_call: TRBD2
cdr3_nt: TGTGCCAGCAGGGCTCTAGCGGGAGGGCCGGGCGAGCAGTACTTC
cdr3_aa: CASRALAGGPGEQYF

v_call: TRBV4-1
j_call: TRBJ2-1
cdr3_length: 17
clone_size: .
d_call: TRBD2
cdr3_nt: TGCGCCAGCAGCCAAGAGGGAACTAGCGGGAGGAGGTATGAGCAGTTCTTC
cdr3_aa: CASSQEGTSGRRYEQFF

v_call: TRBV10-3
j_call: TRBJ2-1
cdr3_length: 12
clone_size: .
d_call: TRBD2
cdr3_nt: TGTGCCATCAGTGCCGGGAGGGATGAGCAGTTCTTC
cdr3_aa: CAISAGRDEQFF

v_call: TRBV15
j_call: TRBJ2-3
cdr3_length: 17
clone_size: .
d_call: .
cdr3_nt: TGTGCCACCAGCAGAGATTACGGGGAATCGAGCACAGATACGCAGTATTTT
cdr3_aa: CATSRDYGESSTDTQYF

v_call: TRBV14
j_call: TRBJ2-7
cdr3_length: 15
clone_size: .
d_call: TRBD2
cdr3_nt: TGTGCCAGCAGCCATCCCGGGACTAGCGTCTACGAGCAGTACTTC
cdr3_aa: CASSHPGTSVYEQYF

v_call: TRBV6-9
j_call: TRBJ2-1
cdr3_length: 15
clone_size: .
d_call: TRBD1
cdr3_nt: TGTGCCAGCAGCATCCATGGGACAGGGATCAATGAGCAGTTCTTC
cdr3_aa: CASSIHGTGINEQFF

v_call: TRBV11-2
j_call: TRBJ2-7
cdr3_length: 17
clone_size: .
d_call: TRBD1
cdr3_nt: TGTGCCAGCAGCTTAGCGGTCAGGACAGGGAGCTCCTACGAGCAGTACTTC
cdr3_aa: CASSLAVRTGSSYEQYF

v_call: TRBV14
j_call: TRBJ1-2
cdr3_length: 15
clone_size: .
d_call: .
cdr3_nt: TGTGCCAGCAGCCACCCGGGGGTGGATAACTATGGCTACACCTTC
cdr3_aa: CASSHPGVDNYGYTF

v_call: TRBV5-1
j_call: TRBJ1-5
cdr3_length: 14
clone_size: .
d_call: .
cdr3_nt: TGCGCCAGCAGCTTGGCCATAGGGGCTCAGCCCCAGCATTTT
cdr3_aa: CASSLAIGAQPQHF

v_call: TRBV28
j_call: TRBJ1-4
cdr3_length: 15
clone_size: few
d_call: .
cdr3_nt: TGTGCCATTACCGACAGACGGGAAACTAATGAAAAACTGTTTTTT
cdr3_aa: CAITDRRETNEKLFF

v_call: TRBV7-3
j_call: TRBJ2-1
cdr3_length: 13
clone_size: .
d_call: .
cdr3_nt: TGTGCCAGCAGCTTTGCCAGGGAAGATGAGCAGTTCTTC
cdr3_aa: CASSFAREDEQFF

v_call: TRBV11-2
j_call: TRBJ2-3
cdr3_length: 14
clone_size: .
d_call: TRBD2
cdr3_nt: TGTGCCAGCAGCTCCGAGCTAGCGGGAAATACGCAGTATTTT
cdr3_aa: CASSSELAGNTQYF

v_call: TRBV6-5
j_call: TRBJ2-7
cdr3_length: 13
clone_size: .
d_call: .
cdr3_nt: TGTGCCAGCAGTTACCCCCCGGTCTACGAGCAGTACTTC
cdr3_aa: CASSYPPVYEQYF

v_call: TRBV5-6
j_call: TRBJ1-2
cdr3_length: 14
clone_size: .
d_call: TRBD1
cdr3_nt: TGTGCCAGCAGCTCTTGGACAGGGGGGTATGGCTACACCTTC
cdr3_aa: CASSSWTGGYGYTF

v_call: TRBV5-4
j_call: TRBJ2-1
cdr3_length: 15
clone_size: .
d_call: .
cdr3_nt: TGTGCCAGCAGCTTGGACCCACTTTCGTTTGGTGAGCAGTTCTTC
cdr3_aa: CASSLDPLSFGEQFF

v_call: TRBV28
j_call: TRBJ2-2
cdr3_length: 18
clone_size: .
d_call: TRBD2
cdr3_nt: TGTGCCAGCAGTAAGACTAGCGGGAGGGCCGGGGGCACCGGGGAGCTGTTTTTT
cdr3_aa: CASSKTSGRAGGTGELFF

v_call: TRBV7-9
j_call: TRBJ2-7
cdr3_length: 14
clone_size: once
d_call: .
cdr3_nt: TGTGCCAGCAGCGTTGGGTTTTCGTCCTACGAGCAGTACTTC
cdr3_aa: CASSVGFSSYEQYF

v_call: TRBV7-9
j_call: TRBJ2-1
cdr3_length: 18
clone_size: .
d_call: TRBD2
cdr3_nt: TGTGCCAGCAGCTTAACTAGCGGGAGGGCCGGGGGTTACAATGAGCAGTTCTTC
cdr3_aa: CASSLTSGRAGGYNEQFF

v_call: TRBV2
j_call: TRBJ2-3
cdr3_length: 11
clone_size: .
d_call: .
cdr3_nt: TGTGCCAGCCAGGGACCAGATACGCAGTATTTT
cdr3_aa: CASQGPDTQYF

v_call: TRBV11-2
j_call: TRBJ2-7
cdr3_length: 15
clone_size: .
d_call: TRBD1
cdr3_nt: TGTGCCAGCGCTATGCCAGGGGACAGGACAGGCAAGCAGTACTTC
cdr3_aa: CASAMPGDRTGKQYF

v_call: TRBV28
j_call: TRBJ1-4
cdr3_length: 14
clone_size: .
d_call: .
cdr3_nt: TGTGCCAGCAGATCCCCCGGGTTAAATGAAAAACTGTTTTTT
cdr3_aa: CASRSPGLNEKLFF

v_call: TRBV5-4
j_call: TRBJ2-1
cdr3_length: 15
clone_size: .
d_call: TRBD1
cdr3_nt: TGTGCCAGCAGCGTGGGACAGGGGGCCTTCGGGGAGCAGTTCTTC
cdr3_aa: CASSVGQGAFGEQFF

v_call: TRBV11-3
j_call: TRBJ2-1
cdr3_length: 16
clone_size: .
d_call: .
cdr3_nt: TGTGCCAGCAGCTTAGGGTCGGGGTCGGGATACAATGAGCAGTTCTTC
cdr3_aa: CASSLGSGSGYNEQFF

v_call: TRBV29-1
j_call: TRBJ1-2
cdr3_length: 11
clone_size: .
d_call: .
cdr3_nt: TGCAGCGCGGGGGCTTCGGGTGGCTACACCTTC
cdr3_aa: CSAGASGGYTF